These 25 T cell receptor beta chains were sequenced from one sample in a study of a mutant IDH1 vaccine in newly diagnosed glioma. Regarding time point: week 5, during vaccination. In every dose of vaccine, 300 ug of mutant IDH1 20-mer peptide was given alongside topical imiquimod. Their specific antigens are unknown. Produced via immunoSEQ multiplex PCR; TCRdb's table is partial and in-frame only. The data show around 49,000 clones, approximately 78% seen once. This specimen was PBMCs, taken from a glioma patient whose treatment included an IDH1 peptide vaccine. These receptor sequences come from a man over 45 with glioma.

Only a few counts were recorded for this clone. This rearrangement joins TRBV14 to TRBJ2-3; maybe TRBD2 (6 bases). This CDR3 has 14 residues. CDR1 and CDR2 from the germline V gene are SGHDN and FVKESK. Trimming stripped 4 bases from V and 2 bases from J, with 10 bases between. CDR3 bases: TGTGCCAGCAGCCGGGCGGGACTCACAGATACGCAGTATTTT. This sequence encodes CASSRAGLTDTQYF.

The chain uses TRBV5-6 and TRBJ2-7, with unresolved D. Germline-derived CDR1 and CDR2 are SGHDT and YYEEEE. The V end lost 3 bases, the J end lost 5 bases, and 15 bases lay between the germline ends. CDR3 length: 14 residues. In DNA, the CDR3 is TGTGCCAGCAGCTCATTTGGTCTTGACCACGAGCAGTACTTC. Translation: CASSSFGLDHEQYF.

The chain has TRBV19 and TRBJ2-2; 11 bases fit TRBD2. Germline V gives CDR1 LNHDA, CDR2 SQIVND (reference sequence). The CDR3 is 15 amino acids. V lost 9 bases, J lost 0 bases, and 3 bases stayed unmatched. DNA for the CDR3: TGTGCCAGCAAACTAGCGGGGGCGAACACCGGGGAGCTGTTTTTT. This encodes CASKLAGANTGELFF.

The J gene is TRBJ1-3, the V gene TRBV9; D not certain. The V gene's germline CDR1 is SGDLS and CDR2 YYNGEE. This CDR3 is 14 amino acids long. Trimming took off 0 bases at V and 5 bases at J, with 9 bases between the two ends. For the CDR3, the DNA is TGTGCCAGCAGCGTAGGAGGTGGGCGAAACACCATATATTTT. This codes for CASSVGGGRNTIYF.

V and J are TRBV14 and TRBJ2-1; 9 nucleotides agree with TRBD1. V was clipped by 0 bases and J by 6 bases; unmatched bases: 6. This CDR3 has 16 amino acids. From germline, CDR1 is SGHDN and CDR2 FVKESK. As DNA, the CDR3 is TGTGCCAGCAGCCAAGATTGGGACAGGGTGGGCAATGAGCAGTTCTTC. Amino acids: CASSQDWDRVGNEQFF. The whole variable domain, remainder taken from reference TRBV14 and TRBJ2-1, is EAGVTQFPSHSVIEKGQTVTLRCDPISGHDNLYWYRRVMGKEIKFLLHFVKESKQDESGMPNNRFLAERTGGTYSTLKVQPAELEDSGVYFCASSQDWDRVGNEQFFGPGTRLTVL.

This chain links TRBV30 with TRBJ1-5; tentatively, D is TRBD1 (5 bases). This CDR3 is built from 14 residues. V was pared by 4 bases and J by 7 bases, with 17 bases between. CDR1 GTSNPN and CDR2 SVGIG come from the germline V gene (reference sequence). CDR3 in amino acids: CAWTNGGGEQPQHF. CDR3 nucleotide sequence: TGTGCCTGGACTAACGGGGGGGGAGAGCAGCCCCAGCATTTT.

The gene calls are TRBV29-1 and TRBJ2-1; TRBD1 might be the D (6 bases). V shed 7 bases and J shed 2 bases, with 12 bases lying between them. The CDR3 spans 13 residues. The V gene's germline CDR1 is SQVTM and CDR2 ANQGSEA. Here the CDR3 reads CSAGGDTYNEQFF. The DNA for the CDR3 is TGCAGCGCTGGTGGGGACACCTACAATGAGCAGTTCTTC.

The chain recombines TRBV7-9 with TRBJ1-4; D gene unclear. The CDR3 is 14 amino acids. Per germline, CDR1 SEHNR and CDR2 FQNEAQ (reference sequence). Trimming left V 6 bases short and J 8 bases short, with 16 bases between. CDR3 amino acids: CASSHVGEREKLFF. In DNA, the CDR3 is TGTGCCAGCAGTCACGTCGGGGAGAGGGAAAAACTGTTTTTT. The full variable domain, in which reference TRBV7-9 and TRBJ1-4 provide the parts outside the CDR3, is DTGVSQNPRHKITKRGQNVTFRCDPISEHNRLYWYRQTLGQGPEFLTYFQNEAQLEKSRLLSDRFSAERPKGSFSTLEIQRTEQGDSAMYLCASSHVGEREKLFFGSGTQLSVL.

The chain is built from TRBV9 and TRBJ1-3; D call uncertain. V was clipped by 0 bases and J by 0 bases, with 7 bases between them. This CDR3 contains 15 residues. Germline CDR1 reads SGDLS; CDR2 reads YYNGEE. The CDR3 sequence is CASSVGTVSGNTIYF. The CDR3 DNA reads as TGTGCCAGCAGCGTAGGAACGGTCTCTGGAAACACCATATATTTT.

The rearrangement joins TRBV15 to TRBJ2-5; D not certain. CDR3 length: 15 residues. The germline gives CDR1 LNHNV, CDR2 YYDKDF (reference sequence). Trimming left V 5 bases short and J 1 base short, with 14 bases between. CDR3 loop: CATSLIGPTQETQYF. The CDR3 DNA follows: TGTGCCACCAGCCTCATAGGGCCTACCCAAGAGACCCAGTACTTC.

In its sample, this clone was seen a few times. V gene TRBV27 combines with J gene TRBJ2-2; no firm D call. The ends were cut back, 3 bases at V and 0 bases at J, with 14 bases in the middle. The length of the CDR3 is 17 residues. The V gene's germline CDR1 is MNHEY and CDR2 SMNVEV (reference sequence). The CDR3 DNA sequence: TGTGCCAGCAGTTTGTCCATTTCTCTCGCGAACACCGGGGAGCTGTTTTTT. Translation gives CASSLSISLANTGELFF.

In its sample, this clone was seen a few times. The chain employs TRBV5-6 and TRBJ2-7, with 7 bases identical to TRBD1. CDR3 length: 16 residues. Germline values: CDR1 SGHDT, CDR2 YYEEEE. With V trimmed by 0 bases and J by 2 bases, 8 bases remained unmatched. As DNA, the CDR3 is TGTGCCAGCAGCTTGGGGGGCAGGGGGTTTCCCTACGAGCAGTACTTC. Translated, it gives CASSLGGRGFPYEQYF.

The chain couples TRBV19 to TRBJ1-4; D is uncertain. The CDR3 sequence is 16 residues long. Germline V CDR1 and CDR2: LNHDA, SQIVND (reference sequence). The V end lost 1 base, the J end lost 0 bases, and 9 bases lay between the germline ends. CDR3: CASSIGTAATNEKLFF. The CDR3 DNA is TGTGCCAGTAGTATAGGGACCGCCGCAACTAATGAAAAACTGTTTTTT.

The rearrangement links TRBV19 to TRBJ1-5; perhaps TRBD1 as D (5 bases). The V end was cut by 7 bases, the J end by 4 bases, with 20 bases between. This CDR3 has 16 amino acids. In germline, CDR1 is LNHDA, CDR2 SQIVND (reference sequence). The CDR3: CASTPNRQLGNQPQHF. The CDR3 region has the DNA TGTGCCAGTACCCCAAACCGACAGCTGGGGAATCAGCCCCAGCATTTT.

The chain joins TRBV5-1 to TRBJ2-7; D may be TRBD1 (5 bases). Trimming removed 3 bases at V and 2 bases at J, with 15 bases between. Germline V gene data show CDR1 as SGHRS and CDR2 as YFSETQ. This CDR3 contains 15 residues. The CDR3 reads CASSYWGGATYEQYF. CDR3 bases: TGCGCCAGCAGCTACTGGGGCGGTGCAACCTACGAGCAGTACTTC.

The DNA for the CDR3 is TGTGCCAGCAGCGTAGGGAGGGACTATGGCTACACCTTC. Amino acids: CASSVGRDYGYTF. The rearrangement joins TRBV5-8 to TRBJ1-2, with D hard to call. The CDR3 consists of 13 residues. CDR1 SGHTS and CDR2 YDEGEE come from the germline V gene. The V end was cut by 4 bases, the J end by 3 bases, with 10 bases between.

The chain couples TRBV5-1 to TRBJ2-7; D remains ambiguous. Germline V gives CDR1 SGHRS, CDR2 YFSETQ. The CDR3 contains 14 residues. Trimming took off 7 bases at V and 1 base at J, with 15 bases between the two ends. CDR3 sequence (DNA): TGCGCCAGCGCAGGCGATCCGAATTCCTACGAGCAGTACTTC. It yields the protein CASAGDPNSYEQYF.

The gene calls are TRBV7-2 and TRBJ2-5; 7 bases agree with TRBD2. CDR1 is SGHTA, CDR2 FQGNSA, per germline. Trimming at V came to 5 bases and at J to 4 bases, leaving 10 bases not matched to a gene. The CDR3 contains 15 residues. CDR3 DNA sequence: TGTGCCAGCAGCCCACTGGGGGGGTACCCAGAGACCCAGTACTTC. This sequence encodes CASSPLGGYPETQYF.

The gene calls are TRBV9 and TRBJ1-3; perhaps TRBD1 as D (5 bases). CDR1 SGDLS and CDR2 YYNGEE come from the germline V gene. V lost 4 bases and J lost 0, with 11 bases in between. This CDR3 has 15 residues. The CDR3 bases are TGTGCCAGCAGCTCGGGACCCAGCTCTGGAAACACCATATATTTT. It specifies CASSSGPSSGNTIYF.

In this sample, this clone turned up a few times. This chain connects TRBV5-1 to TRBJ2-3; possible D gene TRBD2, 5 bases. V dropped 0 bases and J dropped 2 bases, with 10 bases sitting between them. The germline V gene has CDR1 SGHRS and CDR2 YFSETQ. There are 15 residues in the CDR3. The CDR3 sequence: CASSLEGVSTDTQYF. The CDR3 DNA reads as TGCGCCAGCAGCTTGGAGGGAGTATCCACAGATACGCAGTATTTT.

This rearrangement joins TRBV15 to TRBJ1-1; the D gene is possibly TRBD1 (6 bases). With 6 bases removed from V and 4 bases from J, the gap between germline ends came to 18 bases. The germline V gene encodes CDR1 LNHNV and CDR2 YYDKDF (reference sequence). The CDR3 runs 15 residues. The DNA of the CDR3 is TGTGCCACCAGTAGGGGCGAAGGGGGGGTCACTGAAGCTTTCTTT. Translated: CATSRGEGGVTEAFF.

The chain has TRBV6-1 and TRBJ2-5; no reliable D call. V gave up 7 bases and J gave up 7 bases, with 13 bases separating them. The germline V gene has CDR1 MNHNS and CDR2 SASEGT. The CDR3 has 12 residues. CDR3 residues: CASIPDRRTQYF. DNA for the CDR3: TGTGCCAGCATCCCAGACCGCCGGACCCAGTACTTC.

The chain combines TRBV10-1 with TRBJ1-3; 7 bases align to TRBD1. The V gene's germline CDR1 is WNHNN and CDR2 SYGVQD (reference sequence). The CDR3 spans 16 residues. The V segment lost 2 bases and the J segment 0 bases; nucleotides outside the gene matches: 4. CDR3 bases: TGCGCCAGCAGTGAGAGCAGGGGGAGCTCTGGAAACACCATATATTTT. It yields the protein CASSESRGSSGNTIYF.

Regarding this clone: Other DNA sequences in the same sample also yield this CDR3. For the CDR3, the DNA is TGCGCCAGCAGCTCCGGGACAGGGTTCAATCAGCCCCAGCATTTT. Translation gives CASSSGTGFNQPQHF. J is TRBJ1-5 and V is TRBV5-1, with 9 bases lining up with TRBD1. The J segment lost 3 bases and the V segment lost 3 bases, leaving 4 bases of the junction unmatched. The CDR3 has 15 amino acids. Looked up from germline, CDR1 is SGHRS and CDR2 is YFSETQ.

The chain combines TRBV7-2 with TRBJ2-1; D unresolved. V was clipped by 6 bases and J by 3 bases, with 6 bases between them. This CDR3 has 12 residues. Germline V lookup: CDR1 SGHTA, CDR2 FQGNSA. DNA for the CDR3: TGTGCCAGCAGTAGGAGCTACAATGAGCAGTTCTTC. Its translation: CASSRSYNEQFF.